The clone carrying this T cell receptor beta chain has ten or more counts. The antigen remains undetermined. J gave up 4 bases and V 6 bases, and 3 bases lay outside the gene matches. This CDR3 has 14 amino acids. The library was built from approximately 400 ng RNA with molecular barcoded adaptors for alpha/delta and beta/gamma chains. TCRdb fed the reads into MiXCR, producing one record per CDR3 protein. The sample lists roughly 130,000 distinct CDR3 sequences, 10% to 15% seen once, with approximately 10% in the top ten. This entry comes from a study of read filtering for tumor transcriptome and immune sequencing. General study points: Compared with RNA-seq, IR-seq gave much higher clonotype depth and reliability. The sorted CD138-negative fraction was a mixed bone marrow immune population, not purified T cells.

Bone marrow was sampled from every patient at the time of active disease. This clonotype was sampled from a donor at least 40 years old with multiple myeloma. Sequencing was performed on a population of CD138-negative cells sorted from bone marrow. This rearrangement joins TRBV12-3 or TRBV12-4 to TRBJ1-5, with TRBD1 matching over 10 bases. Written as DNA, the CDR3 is TGTGCCAGCAGAAGGACAGGGGGGAATCAGCCCCAGCATTTT. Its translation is CASRRTGGNQPQHF.